The 17 T cell receptor beta chains presented below share a single source sample, sequenced in a study of tumor-infiltrating lymphocytes in primary liver carcinoma. Total RNA (roughly 530 ng) served as template for TCR beta cDNA synthesis primed by a constant-region primer. Libraries covering TCR beta were generated through three nested multiplex PCR rounds (using a slightly modified ARM-PCR). Each of the first two PCR rounds ran roughly 10 cycles with TRBV1-TRBV30 forward and C-beta reverse primers. TCRdb reprocessed the multiplex PCR reads with MiXCR, giving one entry per CDR3 protein. The sample has some 22,000 distinct CDR3 sequences, over 60% seen once. The tissue used was unsorted bulk material of roughly 17-31 mg. RNA and DNA were co-extracted from it with the AllPrep DNA/RNA mini kit. Sequencing was performed on liver tumor tissue from sampling region 5. The subset denotes: tumor region T5, tumor centre. The receptors come from a woman aged 30 to 39 with primary liver carcinoma and hepatitis B virus infection.

The rearrangement joins TRBV6-5 to TRBJ1-6, with no clear D. V was pared by 6 bases and J by 12 bases, with 21 bases between. CDR1 is MNHEY and CDR2 is SVGAGI in the germline V gene. The CDR3 runs to 15 residues. In DNA, the CDR3 is TGTGCCAGCAGGGAAAGGAATGCCACCCTTTTACCCCTCCACTTT. It specifies CASRERNATLLPLHF.

By share, this clonotype counts as medium-sized. The genes are TRBV5-4 and TRBJ2-5, with D perhaps matching TRBD1 (6 bases). Trimming stripped 2 bases from V and 5 bases from J, with 10 bases between. This CDR3 is 13 amino acids long. Germline V lookup: CDR1 SGHNT, CDR2 YYREEE (reference sequence). The CDR3 sequence: CASSFRGRETQYF. The CDR3 DNA follows: TGTGCCAGCAGCTTCAGGGGTAGGGAGACCCAGTACTTC.

This rearrangement joins TRBV6-2 or TRBV6-3 to TRBJ1-5; D is possibly TRBD1 (5 bases). The CDR3 spans 16 residues. Germline assignment: CDR1 MNHEY and CDR2 SVGEGT. Trimming stripped 0 bases from V and 15 bases from J, with 24 bases between. The CDR3 here is CASSYSAWTWNQLRHF. CDR3 nucleotides: TGTGCCAGCAGTTACTCGGCGTGGACATGGAATCAGCTCCGGCATTTT.

A note on this clonotype: The conserved phenylalanine or tryptophan normally closing the CDR3 is absent here, so this likely arose from a read error. The chain is built from TRBV12-3 or TRBV12-4 and TRBJ2-1; 11 nucleotides match TRBD2. This CDR3 spans 15 amino acids. The J segment lost 13 bases and the V segment lost 6 bases, leaving 14 bases of the junction unmatched. The CDR3 protein is CASSLSGTSGVEQFS. CDR3 DNA sequence: TGTGCCAGCAGCCTGTCCGGGACTAGCGGAGTTGAACAGTTCTCC.

In the case of this clonotype: Possible read error: a much larger clone is one base away. The CDR3 carries no conserved terminal phenylalanine or tryptophan, so it likely arises from a read error. The chain carries TRBV20-1 and TRBJ2-1, with D tentatively TRBD1 or TRBD2 (6 bases each). The CDR3 runs 13 residues. Germline assignment: CDR1 DFQATT and CDR2 SNEGSKA (reference sequence). Trimming removed 7 bases at V and 5 bases at J, with 15 bases between. The CDR3 here is CSVGGYIHNEQFI. CDR3 in DNA: TGCAGTGTGGGGGGCTACATACACAATGAGCAGTTCATC.

This clonotype was observed a single time. The germline gene is not matched at one end of the junction; a read error may be the cause. The chain carries TRBV11-3 and TRBJ1-6; D call uncertain. CDR1 and CDR2 (germline): SGHNT, YENEEA. This CDR3 has 15 amino acids. CDR3 DNA sequence: TGTACCAGCAGCTTTATGTGGAGCTACAATTCACCCCTCCACTTT. It specifies CTSSFMWSYNSPLHF.

Remarks on this clonotype: Its ends do not fully match the called genes, so a read error is possible. The rearrangement joins TRBV5-6 to TRBJ2-2, with TRBD2 as a possible D gene (7 bases). CDR3 size: 15 residues. Germline loops: CDR1 SGHDT, CDR2 YYEEEE. The CDR3 spells CAGSSAPRVTGGPFF. The CDR3 coding sequence is TGTGCCGGCAGCTCGGCGCCCAGAGTCACCGGGGGGCCGTTTTTT.

In the case of this clonotype: Compared with germline, one end of the junction differs, possibly owing to a read error. The chain employs TRBV28 and TRBJ2-1; 8 nucleotides line up with TRBD1. CDR1 is MDHEN, CDR2 SYDVKM, per germline. The CDR3 length is 15 residues. DNA of the CDR3: TGTGCCAGCAGTCAGGGGGCCAGCTCCTACAATGAACAGTTCTTC. It is translated as CASSQGASSYNEQFF.

This clonotype was detected only a few times. A much larger clonotype is one base distant, so this may be a read error. The chain joins TRBV12-3 or TRBV12-4 to TRBJ2-3; D ambiguous. CDR3 length: 14 residues. The CDR3 bases are TGTGCCAGCAGTTTCCGGATTAGAACAGATACGCGGTATTTT. Its protein product is CASSFRIRTDTRYF.

Comments on this clonotype: The junction departs from germline at one end; a sequencing error may be responsible. The gene calls are TRBV19 and TRBJ2-2; 8 nucleotides match TRBD1. This CDR3 comprises 16 residues. In germline, CDR1 is LNHDA, CDR2 SQIVND (reference sequence). The CDR3 protein is CASGIRQGSNTGELFF. CDR3 nucleotide sequence: TGTGCCAGTGGTATTCGACAGGGGTCCAACACTGGGGAGCTGTTTTTT.

Of note for this clonotype: One end of the junction is discordant with germline, which a read error may explain. The CDR3 DNA is TGTGCCGCCAGGGAAACTTCCCACAATGAGCAGTTCTTC. It specifies CAARETSHNEQFF. The rearrangement links TRBV24-1 to TRBJ2-1; maybe TRBD1 (5 bases). CDR1 and CDR2 (germline): KGHDR, SFDVKD. The CDR3 is 13 amino acids.

Worth noting for this clonotype: At one end the junction does not follow the germline gene, possibly because of a read error. The gene calls are TRBV6-5 and TRBJ2-2, with D maybe TRBD1 (6 bases). The CDR3 has 15 amino acids. The V gene's germline CDR1 is MNHEY and CDR2 SVGAGI. CDR3 sequence (DNA): TGTGCCGGCAGTCCGAGGACAGCGTTCACCGGGGAGCTGTTTTTT. Its protein product is CAGSPRTAFTGELFF.

Comments on this clonotype: At one end the junction does not follow the germline gene, possibly because of a read error. The chain has TRBV30 and TRBJ2-5; D tentatively reads TRBD1 or TRBD2 (5 bases each). The CDR3 loop spans 12 amino acids. Germline CDR1 is GTSNPN and CDR2 is SVGIG (reference sequence). As DNA, the CDR3 is TGTGCCCGGAGCTCGGGGCAGGGGACCCAGTACTTC. Translation gives CARSSGQGTQYF.

In this sample, this clonotype turned up many times. A much bigger clone sits one base away, suggesting this may be a read error. The gene calls are TRBV28 and TRBJ1-2, with a tentative D call TRBD1 (6 bases). Trimming took off 6 bases at V and 7 bases at J, with 12 bases between the two ends. Germline values: CDR1 MDHEN, CDR2 SYDVKM. The CDR3 covers 12 residues. DNA of the CDR3: TGTGCCAGCAGCCTGGGGGGCAGTGGCTACACCTTC. As protein: CASSLGGSGYTF.

Comments on this clonotype: The missing conserved phenylalanine or tryptophan at the end of this CDR3 makes a read error likely. This chain joins TRBV11-2 and TRBJ2-1, with TRBD2 matching over 7 bases. V shed 7 bases, J shed 8 bases, and the junction held 20 bases outside the gene matches. In germline, CDR1 is SGHAT, CDR2 FQNNGV. The CDR3 is made up of 17 amino acids. The DNA of the CDR3 is TGTGCCAGCAACCCCTTCCCCCCCCCGACCGCGGGGGATGAGCAGTTCTCC. Protein: CASNPFPPPTAGDEQFS.

At least ten counts were recorded for this clonotype. The junction does not match germline at one end; this may be a read error. The J gene is TRBJ2-2, the V gene TRBV4-1; D is perhaps TRBD1 (6 bases). The CDR3 spans 15 residues. Germline CDR1 is MGHRA and CDR2 is YSYEKL. CDR3 residues: CASSQDPGATEELLF. In DNA, the CDR3 is TGCGCCAGCAGCCAAGATCCAGGGGCGACCGAGGAGCTGCTTTTC.

As concerns this clonotype: The CDR3 ends on some other residue instead of the conserved phenylalanine or tryptophan, so this is likely a read error. The chain recombines TRBV6-5 with TRBJ2-1; 13 bases agree with TRBD2. The CDR3 has 16 residues. Germline values: CDR1 MNHEY, CDR2 SVGAGI. The CDR3 protein is CVSSYAGTSGTNEQFL. As DNA, the CDR3 is TGTGTCAGCAGTTACGCCGGGACTAGCGGGACCAATGAGCAGTTCTTA.